This TCR beta chain was documented in a study of blood T cell repertoires in COVID-19. Original analysis: Reference gene primer amplification in the assay estimated nucleated cell counts. Using immunoSEQ multiplex PCR, the repertoire was profiled, and TCRdb retains in-frame clones only, with some absent. V and J calls and clone size are copied from that table; D and trimming were computed from the DNA. The sample yields 60,000 to 75,000 clones, about 85% seen once. Trimming shortened V by 0 bases and J by 5 bases, and 13 bases separated the two germline ends. The CDR3 extends over 15 amino acids. In germline, CDR1 is MGHRA, CDR2 YSYEKL.

The receptor's source is a woman between 45 and 60 years old with COVID-19, enrolled during active disease. This chain connects TRBV4-1 to TRBJ1-2, with D uncertain. The sequencing input was peripheral blood. CDR3 DNA sequence: TGCGCCAGCAGCCAAGATCTTCCGGGGATATATGGCTACACCTTC. It specifies CASSQDLPGIYGYTF.